This T cell receptor (beta chain) is from a study of graft-versus-host responses after intestinal transplantation. Findings and limits, study-wide: The study found high graft-versus-host to host-versus-graft clonal ratios in allografts of patients with graft-donor T cell macrochimerism.

The CDR3 has 16 residues. Germline assignment: CDR1 MNHNS and CDR2 SASEGT. After removal of 1 base from V and 3 bases from J, the junction contained 4 bases not matched to a gene. As for this clone: What it binds is unknown.

Sequencing used immunoSEQ multiplex PCR; TCRdb keeps in-frame clones, though not all of them. The sample consists of more than 80,000 clones, about four fifths of them appearing once. The sequence derives from a human donor who received an intestinal transplant. The chain is built from TRBV6-1 and TRBJ2-2; TRBD2 aligns across 8 bases. The input for sequencing was unstimulated CD8+ T cells sorted from spleen or lymph node cells, taken before intestinal transplant. CDR3 coding DNA: TGTGCCAGCAGTGAAGGACTAGCGATCGACACCGGGGAGCTGTTTTTT. Its protein product is CASSEGLAIDTGELFF.